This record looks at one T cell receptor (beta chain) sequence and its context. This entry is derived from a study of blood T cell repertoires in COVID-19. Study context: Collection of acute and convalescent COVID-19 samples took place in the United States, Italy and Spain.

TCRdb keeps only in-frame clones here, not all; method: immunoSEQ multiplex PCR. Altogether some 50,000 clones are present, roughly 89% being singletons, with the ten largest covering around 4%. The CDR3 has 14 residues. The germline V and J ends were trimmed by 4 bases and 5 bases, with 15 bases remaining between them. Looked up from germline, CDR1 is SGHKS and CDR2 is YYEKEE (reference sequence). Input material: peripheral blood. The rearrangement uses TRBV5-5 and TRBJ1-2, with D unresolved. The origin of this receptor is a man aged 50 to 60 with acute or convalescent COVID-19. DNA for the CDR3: TGTGCCAGCAGCCTTCGCACCCAGTTTTATGGCTACACCTTC. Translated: CASSLRTQFYGYTF.